Listed below are T cell receptor beta chains from one sample, sequenced in a study of CD4 T cells in relation to SARS-CoV-2 and coronaviruses. Sequencing used immunoSEQ multiplex PCR; TCRdb keeps in-frame clones, though not all of them. The sample consists of about 39,000 clones, about four fifths of them appearing once. Their antigens are not known. Specimen: naive CD4+ T cells from PBMCs, cultured in vitro. The receptors were gathered from an adult with COVID-19. Both conserved end residues are part of each CDR3. A D gene is named only where the DNA matches it firmly. The size entry is marked missing in some rows and otherwise reads once, few, many or a size class.

v_gene,abundance,d_gene,j_gene,CDR3nt,CDR3aa
TRBV5-1,NA,NA,TRBJ2-1,TGCGCCAGCTCTTCGGGACTCTCTTCCTACAATGAGCAGTTCTTC,CASSSGLSSYNEQFF
TRBV30,NA,NA,TRBJ2-6,TGTGCCTGGAGTGGAAAAGACAGAGGGCGCAACGTCCTGACTTTC,CAWSGKDRGRNVLTF
TRBV4-1,NA,NA,TRBJ2-7,TGCGCCAGCAGCCAAGACAATTGGCTAGACGACTACGAGCAGTACTTC,CASSQDNWLDDYEQYF
TRBV5-1,NA,NA,TRBJ2-1,TGCGCCAGCAGCGTAGGACTACGAGGGTACAATGAGCAGTTCTTC,CASSVGLRGYNEQFF
TRBV5-4,NA,NA,TRBJ2-3,TGTGCCAGCAGCCCGCCCGGGAGAGGAGATACGCAGTATTTT,CASSPPGRGDTQYF
TRBV27,NA,TRBD2,TRBJ2-1,TGTGCCAGCAGTTCAGCGGGAGGCTCCTACAATGAGCAGTTCTTC,CASSSAGGSYNEQFF
TRBV27,NA,NA,TRBJ2-3,TGTGCCAGCAGTTCCAACGGGTTTACAGATACGCAGTATTTT,CASSSNGFTDTQYF
TRBV28,once,NA,TRBJ2-4,TGTGCCAGCAGAAAAACCGGGACCGGGCGGTACTTC,CASRKTGTGRYF
TRBV30,NA,NA,TRBJ2-7,TGTGCCTGGAGTGGCGCGGACCCCTACGAGCAGTACTTC,CAWSGADPYEQYF
TRBV19,once,NA,TRBJ2-1,TGTGCCAGTAGTATTCTCCTAGGGAATGAGCAGTTCTTC,CASSILLGNEQFF
TRBV3-1/TRBV3-2,NA,NA,TRBJ2-7,TGTGCCAGCAGCCAAGCAACCGCCTACGAGCAGTACTTC,CASSQATAYEQYF
TRBV18,NA,TRBD1,TRBJ1-5,TGTGCCAGCTCGCCCGTAGACAGGGGAAGGCCCCAGCATTTT,CASSPVDRGRPQHF
TRBV7-3,NA,NA,TRBJ2-5,TGTGCCAGCAGCTTACAAACAGAAGAGACCCAGTACTTC,CASSLQTEETQYF
TRBV6-5,NA,NA,TRBJ2-1,TGTGCCAGCAGTAGGGACCAGGAGCAGTTCTTC,CASSRDQEQFF
TRBV27,NA,TRBD1,TRBJ2-6,TGTGCCAGCAGTTCCGGGACAGGGGGCTTTGGGGCCAACGTCCTGACTTTC,CASSSGTGGFGANVLTF
TRBV11-2,NA,NA,TRBJ2-3,TGTGCCAGCAGCCAAACCGATGGGCGGGCCCGGTTTCGCACAGATACGCAGTATTTT,CASSQTDGRARFRTDTQYF
TRBV6-6,few,TRBD1,TRBJ1-2,TGTGCCAGCAGGGAGGTCCGTGGGACAGGGGAGGCTGGCTACACCTTC,CASREVRGTGEAGYTF
TRBV18,NA,NA,TRBJ2-1,TGTGCCAGCTCTACCCAACACCAGGGGTACAATGAGCAGTTCTTC,CASSTQHQGYNEQFF
TRBV5-4,once,TRBD1,TRBJ1-4,TGTGCCAGCAGACAGGGGTCTGCAACTAATGAAAAACTGTTTTTT,CASRQGSATNEKLFF
TRBV7-2,few,NA,TRBJ2-2,TGTGCCAGCAGCTGGAACTTGAACACCGGGGAGCTGTTTTTT,CASSWNLNTGELFF
TRBV7-3,NA,NA,TRBJ2-3,TGTGCCAGCAGCTTAACGACGGACTGGCATACGCAGTATTTT,CASSLTTDWHTQYF
TRBV30,NA,NA,TRBJ2-7,TGTGCCTGGAGCCCCCGCGGCGGCAATTACTACGAGCAGTACTTC,CAWSPRGGNYYEQYF
TRBV15,NA,NA,TRBJ1-1,TGTGCCACCAGCAGCGACAGGAACACTGAAGCTTTCTTT,CATSSDRNTEAFF
TRBV3-1/TRBV3-2,NA,TRBD1,TRBJ2-7,TGTGCCAGCAGCCAAGAAGGGACAGGGGACTACGAGCAGTACTTC,CASSQEGTGDYEQYF
TRBV7-2,NA,NA,TRBJ2-7,TGTGCCAGCAGCTTAGTCTTAGGACAGCGAACCTACGAGCAGTACTTC,CASSLVLGQRTYEQYF
TRBV5-1,NA,TRBD2,TRBJ2-1,TGCGCCAGCAGCCAACGGACTAGCGGAGATTACAATGAGCAGTTCTTC,CASSQRTSGDYNEQFF
TRBV6-2/TRBV6-3,NA,TRBD1,TRBJ1-5,TGTGCCAGCAGTTTCCCCCCGACGACAGGGCCCAATCAGCCCCAGCATTTT,CASSFPPTTGPNQPQHF
TRBV2,NA,NA,TRBJ2-3,TGTGCCAGCAGGAGAGCAGATACGCAGTATTTT,CASRRADTQYF
TRBV6-5,NA,TRBD1,TRBJ1-2,TGTGCCAGCAGTTCCCAGACAGGGGAGGATGGCTACACCTTC,CASSSQTGEDGYTF
TRBV6-5,NA,NA,TRBJ1-3,TGTGCCAGCTTCCAAGTTAACTCTGGAAACACCATATATTTT,CASFQVNSGNTIYF
TRBV4-1,NA,NA,TRBJ2-7,TGCGCCAGCAGCCCCGGGACAGGGAGCGGGGGCCCCTACGAGCAGTACTTC,CASSPGTGSGGPYEQYF
TRBV7-9,few,NA,TRBJ1-2,TGTGCCAGCAGCTTAGATGGGCAGGGACATGGCTACACCTTC,CASSLDGQGHGYTF
TRBV11-2,NA,TRBD2,TRBJ2-3,TGTGCCAGCAGCCACCGGGAGGGTACGCAGTATTTT,CASSHREGTQYF
TRBV4-1,NA,TRBD2,TRBJ2-1,TGCGCCAGCAGCCAAGGGCGACTAGCGGGAGGAAATGAGCAGTTCTTC,CASSQGRLAGGNEQFF
TRBV19,NA,NA,TRBJ1-1,TGTGCCAGTAGTATCTTTTGGAGGACTGAAGCTTTCTTT,CASSIFWRTEAFF
TRBV7-9,few,NA,TRBJ2-7,TGTGCCAGCAGCTTACAGGGGCCGGACTACGAGCAGTACTTC,CASSLQGPDYEQYF
TRBV12-3/TRBV12-4,NA,NA,TRBJ1-5,TGTGCCAGCAGCCAGGACCCAACGCAGCCCCAGCATTTT,CASSQDPTQPQHF
TRBV9,NA,TRBD1,TRBJ2-7,TGTGCCAGCAGTAGACCGGGACAGGGGGACGAGCAGTACTTC,CASSRPGQGDEQYF
TRBV6-5,NA,NA,TRBJ2-5,TGTGCAAGCAGAAACGGGGAGACCCAGTACTTC,CASRNGETQYF
TRBV30,few,NA,TRBJ1-6,TGTGCCTGGAGTGCGAATTCACCCCTCCACTTT,CAWSANSPLHF
TRBV28,NA,NA,TRBJ2-2,TGTGCCAGCACTTCTCCATCGACGCTGTTTTTT,CASTSPSTLFF
TRBV4-1,NA,NA,TRBJ2-2,TGCGCCAGCAGAGGGAACACCGGGGAGCTGTTTTTT,CASRGNTGELFF
TRBV6-1,medium-sized,TRBD1,TRBJ1-6,TGTGCCAGCAGTGAATCCATTGGACAGGGGAATTCACCCCTCCACTTT,CASSESIGQGNSPLHF
TRBV5-4,NA,NA,TRBJ1-2,TGTGCCAGCAGCACCGCGGGGCAAAACTATGGCTACACCTTC,CASSTAGQNYGYTF
TRBV3-1/TRBV3-2,NA,NA,TRBJ2-5,TGTGCCAGCAGCGGTTCGGGGGCCCAAGAGACCCAGTACTTC,CASSGSGAQETQYF
TRBV20-1,NA,TRBD2,TRBJ2-1,TGCAGTGCTAGTCGGGAGGGCATTTTAAATGAGCAGTTCTTC,CSASREGILNEQFF
TRBV2,NA,TRBD2,TRBJ2-2,TGTGCCAGCAGGATTAGCGGGAGCGGTTCCGGGGAGCTGTTTTTT,CASRISGSGSGELFF
TRBV5-6,NA,NA,TRBJ2-3,TGTGCCAGCAGTTTTGCGACAGGAAAAGCTAGCACAGATACGCAGTATTTT,CASSFATGKASTDTQYF
TRBV7-3,NA,TRBD2,TRBJ2-2,TGTGCCAGCAGCCCCCGGGGACTAGCGGGAACCACCGGGGAGCTGTTTTTT,CASSPRGLAGTTGELFF
TRBV9,NA,NA,TRBJ2-3,TGTGCCAGCAGCACCCCGGGGGTCGATACGCAGTATTTT,CASSTPGVDTQYF
TRBV28,NA,TRBD2,TRBJ2-7,TGTGCCAGCAGTTTTCAGTTCGAGTTGGGGGATTTAGCGGGAGGGCCGCAGTACGAGCAGTACTTC,CASSFQFELGDLAGGPQYEQYF
TRBV15,NA,NA,TRBJ2-7,TGTGCCACCAGCAGAGATCCGGGATCGGAGGAGCAGTACTTC,CATSRDPGSEEQYF
TRBV5-1,NA,NA,TRBJ2-5,TGCGCCAGCAGCCTCCAGGGGCCGGGGGAGACCCAGTACTTC,CASSLQGPGETQYF
TRBV12-3/TRBV12-4,NA,NA,TRBJ1-5,TGTGCCAGCAGTCAGGGAGGCAATCAGCCCCAGCATTTT,CASSQGGNQPQHF
TRBV18,NA,NA,TRBJ2-3,TGTGCCAGCTCACAGGGCCCACTTACGCAGTATTTT,CASSQGPLTQYF
TRBV6-5,once,NA,TRBJ1-1,TGTGCCAGCGGAATGAACACTGAAGCTTTCTTT,CASGMNTEAFF
TRBV15,NA,TRBD2,TRBJ2-5,TGTGCCACCAGCAGAGATGTACTAGCGGGAGGGCATCAAGAGACCCAGTACTTC,CATSRDVLAGGHQETQYF
TRBV9,NA,TRBD1,TRBJ1-2,TGTGCCAGCAGCGTATCAGGGGGCGGCGGGGATGGCTACACCTTC,CASSVSGGGGDGYTF